These 2 T cell receptor beta chains originate from one sample sequenced in a study of blood T cell repertoires in COVID-19. Only in-frame clones appear in the TCRdb table, and some are missing; sequencing was by immunoSEQ multiplex PCR. The sample yields roughly 150,000 clones, about 85% seen once. Sequenced sample: peripheral blood. These receptors were collected from a woman in her sixties or seventies with COVID-19, enrolled during active disease.

V is TRBV4-2 and J is TRBJ1-2; D ambiguous. The CDR3 totals 15 residues. Germline V gene lookup returns CDR1 LGHNA and CDR2 YNFKEQ. Deletions cut 0 bases from V and 4 bases from J, with 12 bases between. The CDR3 reads CASSQDHGLFYGYTF. CDR3 bases: TGTGCCAGCAGCCAAGATCACGGTTTGTTCTATGGCTACACCTTC.

The chain has TRBV3-1 (or the pseudogene TRBV3-2) and TRBJ1-1; perhaps TRBD1 as D (5 bases). CDR1 is LGHDT, CDR2 YNNKEL, per germline (reference sequence). The V gene lost 4 bases and the J gene lost 1 base, with 7 bases spanning the gap. This CDR3 has 13 residues. The CDR3 DNA reads as TGTGCCAGCAGCCGCCAGGGGAACACTGAAGCTTTCTTT. Translation: CASSRQGNTEAFF.